The 10 T cell receptor beta chains below all came from one sample that was sequenced in a study of blood T cell repertoires in COVID-19. Data came from immunoSEQ multiplex PCR; TCRdb stores just in-frame clones and leaves some out. The sample has 75,000 or so clones; 70% to 90% are singletons. Material: peripheral blood. The receptors were gathered from a man between 65 and 80 years old with acute or convalescent COVID-19.

V usage is TRBV15 and J usage is TRBJ2-3; tentatively, D is TRBD2 (7 bases). Per germline, CDR1 LNHNV and CDR2 YYDKDF (reference sequence). This CDR3 region has 18 residues. Deletions cut 2 bases from V and 6 bases from J, with 24 bases between. CDR3 in amino acids: CATSRKLTGGRGADTQYF. In DNA form, the CDR3 reads TGTGCCACCAGCAGAAAACTCACGGGGGGCCGGGGGGCGGATACGCAGTATTTT.

The rearrangement joins TRBV28 to TRBJ1-2, with 11 bases matching TRBD1. Germline V gene sequence: CDR1 MDHEN, CDR2 SYDVKM. The CDR3 totals 14 residues. V lost 6 bases to trimming and J lost 4 bases; unmatched junction nucleotides: 4. The CDR3 spells CASRLGTGGYGYTF. The CDR3 region has the DNA TGTGCCAGCAGATTGGGGACAGGGGGCTATGGCTACACCTTC.

J is TRBJ1-2 and V is TRBV12-3 or TRBV12-4; D may be TRBD1 (5 bases). The CDR3 runs to 13 residues. The germline V and J ends were trimmed by 6 bases and 7 bases, with 15 bases remaining between them. Here the CDR3 reads CASSRDSLGGYTF. In DNA form, the CDR3 reads TGTGCCAGCAGCCGTGACAGCCTGGGTGGCTACACCTTC.

This chain connects TRBV14 to TRBJ2-7, with TRBD1 matching 7 bases. The trim removed 4 bases at V and 7 bases at J, leaving 4 bases unmatched. The germline V gene has CDR1 SGHDN and CDR2 FVKESK. The CDR3 has 12 residues. The CDR3 sequence: CASSRQGLEQYF. Here the CDR3 DNA reads TGTGCCAGCAGCCGACAGGGTCTTGAGCAGTACTTC.

This chain joins TRBV6-5 and TRBJ2-2; D unclear. CDR1 and CDR2 from the germline V gene are MNHEY and SVGAGI. The CDR3 length is 16 residues. Between the trimmed V and J ends, which lost 0 bases and 0 bases, there was a span of 8 bases. The CDR3 DNA reads TGTGCCAGCAGTTACTCAGCCACTTCGAACACCGGGGAGCTGTTTTTT. It encodes CASSYSATSNTGELFF.

The gene calls are TRBV5-1 and TRBJ2-1; D is possibly TRBD2 (6 bases). The length of the CDR3 is 15 residues. CDR1 is SGHRS, CDR2 YFSETQ, per germline. Trimming took off 1 base at V and 3 bases at J, with 11 bases between the two ends. For the CDR3, the DNA is TGCGCCAGCAGCTTGACGGGGGAGGTCTACAATGAGCAGTTCTTC. It is translated as CASSLTGEVYNEQFF.

The CDR3 region has the DNA TGTGCCACCAGCACCACTAGCACGGGCGCAGATACGCAGTATTTT. Amino acid sequence: CATSTTSTGADTQYF. This chain connects TRBV15 to TRBJ2-3, with a possible D match to TRBD2 (6 bases). CDR1 is LNHNV, CDR2 YYDKDF, per germline (reference sequence). The V and J ends lost 4 bases and 4 bases respectively, with 15 bases between them. CDR3 size: 15 residues.

The chain links TRBV7-2 to TRBJ2-7, with D perhaps matching TRBD2 (6 bases). The CDR3 length is 13 residues. Germline V gene sequence: CDR1 SGHTA, CDR2 FQGNSA. Trimming took off 5 bases at V and 5 bases at J, with 13 bases between the two ends. In nucleotides, the CDR3 is TGTGCCAGCAGCGTGGAGGGAAGAAACGAGCAGTACTTC. It codes for CASSVEGRNEQYF. Variable domain in full (rest from reference TRBV7-2 and TRBJ2-7): GAGVSQSPSNKVTEKGKDVELRCDPISGHTALYWYRQSLGQGLEFLIYFQGNSAPDKSGLPSDRFSAERTGGSVSTLTIQRTQQEDSAVYLCASSVEGRNEQYFGPGTRLTVT.

The chain has TRBV13 and TRBJ1-6; tentative D call: TRBD1 (5 bases). This CDR3 has 17 residues. CDR1 is PRHDT and CDR2 is FYEKMQ in the germline V gene (reference sequence). The V and J ends lost 0 bases and 7 bases respectively, with 16 bases between them. This CDR3 is CASSLGFAGGSNSPLHF. The CDR3 nucleotides are TGTGCCAGCAGCTTAGGGTTCGCGGGGGGATCGAATTCACCCCTCCACTTT.

A few counts support this clone. The gene calls are TRBV7-2 and TRBJ1-5; 8 bases align to TRBD1. The CDR3 covers 13 residues. CDR1 is SGHTA, CDR2 FQGNSA, per germline. V lost 5 bases to trimming and J lost 5 bases; unmatched junction nucleotides: 2. This chain's CDR3 is CASSQGADQPQHF. As DNA, the CDR3 is TGTGCCAGCAGCCAGGGGGCTGATCAGCCCCAGCATTTT.